This TCR beta chain was recovered during a study of radiotherapy plus CTLA-4 blockade in lung cancer (dated by TCRdb to 2017 to 2018). In terms of the full investigation: Objective responses were observed in 18% of enrolled patients, and disease control was achieved in less than 35%. General study outcomes and caveats: TCR clones derived from tumors expanded in peripheral blood after treatment with radiotherapy and ipilimumab. The strongest predictors of response, as reported, were early dynamic changes in blood T cell clones along with a rise in serum interferon-beta after radiation.

A word on this clone: Which antigen it targets is not known. No base-level quality is on record; no much larger clone is a single base apart.

The germline ends are 10 bases apart after V is trimmed by 7 bases and J by 0 bases. From the cysteine through the phenylalanine, the CDR3 covers 15 amino acids. Of all the DNA, just the CDR3 is kept, 45 bases in frame from base 1. CDR1 LNHDA and CDR2 SQIVND were looked up in the germline V gene (reference sequence). Preparation of the library involved the immunoSEQ multiplex PCR assay. TCRdb limited this immuneACCESS table to in-frame rearrangements with V and J called. A share of clones is missing; checked studies link under half to unresolved V genes, and the rest is unexplained. Within this sample are tens of thousands of clones, with under 85% of them counted one time only. 0.75% to 0.85% of the sample rests with the top ten. The study evaluated CTLA-4 blockade (ipilimumab) given together with focal radiation therapy in patients who had chemo-refractory metastatic non-small-cell lung cancer.

Sample: peripheral blood, taken from a patient treated with radiotherapy plus ipilimumab. The chain couples TRBV19 to TRBJ1-6, and TRBD1 may be the D gene, going by 6 matching bases. The TCR was taken from a human donor with non-small cell lung cancer who had stable disease on radiotherapy plus ipilimumab. DNA sequence: TGTGCCAGTAATAGGGGGAGCTCCTATAATTCACCCCTCCACTTT. Its translation is CASNRGSSYNSPLHF.